The text below deals with one T cell receptor beta chain. The target of this receptor is not known. No per-base quality is available; no much larger clone lies one base away. The sample is drawn from a study of T cells in Graves' hyperthyroidism and ophthalmopathy (dated by TCRdb to between 2018 and 2021). Describing the broader study: Peripheral blood was sampled at the time of initial diagnosis, prior to any treatment. The 90 to 100 discovery patients were randomly split 7:3 into training and test sets. After sampling, hyperthyroidism patients received methimazole starting at 30 mg daily, and ophthalmopathy patients received high-dose intravenous methylprednisolone. To identify distinguishing TCR V-J signatures, a discovery cohort of about a hundred patients was used, comprising fewer than 45 with Graves' ophthalmopathy and around 57 with stable Graves' hyperthyroidism. An independent validation cohort of around 19 hyperthyroidism patients and some 15 patients who later progressed to ophthalmopathy tested prospective prediction of ophthalmopathy. Thyroid tissue and blood T-cell repertoires from more than 5 Graves' hyperthyroidism patients were also compared in the study. According to the paper, TCR Vbeta CDR3 sequencing was carried out on some 140 peripheral blood samples, which came from 40 to 45 ophthalmopathy, about 75 hyperthyroidism and some 17 progressor patients.

Reading from cysteine to phenylalanine, the CDR3 counts 16 amino acids. The CDR3 DNA has 48 bases and is translated from base 1. The germline V gene (reference sequence) specifies DFQATT as CDR1 and SNEGSKA as CDR2. The germline V and J ends show losses of 5 bases and 4 bases respectively, and no gene match explains 10 bases of the junction. Summary of the overall study and its limitations: A 13 V-J signature model separated ophthalmopathy from stable hyperthyroidism, with roughly 88% sensitivity and about 81% specificity in cross-validation and 80%/75% in testing. During validation, the model predicted progression to ophthalmopathy a median of about 6.3 months ahead of onset, with almost 71% sensitivity and 72.22% specificity. Most expanded thyroid clonotypes (frequency above 0.001) were also found in blood, which suggests that blood repertoires may mirror thyroid immune responses. Sample size was not statistically predetermined, and blinding of investigators to group allocation was not performed.

Graves' hyperthyroidism was defined as stable when no progression to ophthalmopathy occurred over 18 months of follow-up. Hyperthyroidism patients were newly diagnosed, had a disease duration of under 2 months, and were aged 18 to 65 years. Any patient with an uncontrolled infection, another autoimmune disease, pregnancy or lactation was excluded. Diagnoses were established on the basis of clinical symptoms, serum thyroxine and TRAb, thyroid ultrasound, and orbital computed tomography. PBMCs were separated from approximately 10 ml of fresh peripheral blood using Ficoll-Paque density gradient centrifugation. Total RNA was extracted using Trizol reagent, and RNA quality was assessed on an Agilent 2100 Bioanalyzer. The TCR beta CDR3 regions were amplified from the RNA transcripts. The first round of RT-PCR for the TCR CDR3 was performed with the HTBI primer set and the Qiagen OneStep RT-PCR kit. Libraries were constructed in a second round of multiplex PCR, after which size selection and purification were carried out. Libraries were sequenced paired-end with 100 bp reads on an Illumina HiSeq2000. Per the authors' processing: SOAPnuke was used to process the raw data, with reads discarded if the reads contained adapters or uncalled bases, had a mean Phred below 15, or lacked an exact constant-primer or identifier match. High-quality paired reads were merged with COPE v1.2.5, and unique nucleotide sequences were defined as clonotypes. Clonotypes were aligned to IMGT TRBV, TRBD and TRBJ reference segments using MiTCR v1.1. Analysis was restricted to V-J combinations with a frequency above 0.0001, which covered over 98% of repertoires. The TCS score was defined as the ratio of F50 (clonal expansion) to E x V (chaos), calculated using BLOSUM62-based TCRdist between CDR3 peptides within each V-J. Welch's t-statistics and random forest reduced around 520 V-J features to 13, which were used in a naive Bayes classifier (R e1071). The raw public reads went through TCRdb reprocessing: fastp at Q25, MiXCR clone calling, in-frame beta chains kept. Every CDR3 protein is listed once, alongside the most common genes and DNA of its rows. The V and J calls and clone size are TCRdb's, not the authors'. The sample data list roughly 570,000 distinct CDR3 sequences, and about a sixth of these were observed just once. The leading ten clones occupy around 7.8% of the sample.

The TCR was taken from a woman in her twenties or thirties with Graves' hyperthyroidism. The chain is assembled from TRBV20-1 and TRBJ2-1; 11 junctional bases match TRBD2. Material: blood. The nucleotide sequence is TGCAGTGCTCCGGGACTAGCGGAGGTCCTTTACAATGAGCAGTTCTTC. Protein translation: CSAPGLAEVLYNEQFF.